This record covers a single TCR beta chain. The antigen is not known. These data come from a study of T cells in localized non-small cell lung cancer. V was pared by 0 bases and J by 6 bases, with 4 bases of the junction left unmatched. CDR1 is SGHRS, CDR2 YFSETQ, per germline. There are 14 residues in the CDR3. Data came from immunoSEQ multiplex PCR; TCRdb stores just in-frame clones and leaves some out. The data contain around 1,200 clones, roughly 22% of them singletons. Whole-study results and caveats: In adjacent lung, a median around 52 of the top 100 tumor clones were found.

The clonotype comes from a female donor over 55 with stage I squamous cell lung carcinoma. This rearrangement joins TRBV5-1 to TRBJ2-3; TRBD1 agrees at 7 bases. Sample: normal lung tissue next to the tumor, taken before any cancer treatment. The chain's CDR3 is CASSLEGQRDTQYF. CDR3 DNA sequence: TGCGCCAGCAGCTTGGAGGGACAGAGGGATACGCAGTATTTT.